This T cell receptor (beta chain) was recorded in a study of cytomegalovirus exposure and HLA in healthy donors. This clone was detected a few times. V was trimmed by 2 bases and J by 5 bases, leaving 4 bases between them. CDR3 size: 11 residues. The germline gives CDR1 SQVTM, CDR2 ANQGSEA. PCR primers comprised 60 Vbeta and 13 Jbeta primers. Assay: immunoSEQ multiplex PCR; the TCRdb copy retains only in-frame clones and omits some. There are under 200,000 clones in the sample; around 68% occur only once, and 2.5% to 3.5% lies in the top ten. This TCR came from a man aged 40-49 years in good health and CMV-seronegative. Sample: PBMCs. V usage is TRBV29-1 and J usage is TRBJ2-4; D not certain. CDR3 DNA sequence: TGCAGCGTTGAAACAGAAAACATTCAGTACTTC. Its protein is CSVETENIQYF.